A selection of T cell receptor beta chains follows, all from one sample in a study of human T cells and chemical hapten exposure. TCRdb redid the calling of the RACE reads with MiXCR, one entry per CDR3 protein. The sample lists under 200,000 distinct CDR3 sequences, approximately 15% occurring once. Sample: whole blood, taken in connection with sensitization to the hapten diphenylcyclopropenone (DPC). Receptor source: a woman aged 25 to 39 with alopecia areata. Some clones in this sample may be carry-over from other donors' samples. The CDR3 runs from the conserved cysteine through the conserved F or W. Each record gives: clone size, D gene, V gene, J gene, CDR3 DNA, CDR3 protein. A D gene is named only where the DNA matches it firmly. Some rows mark clone size as missing; the rest say once, few, many or name a class of expanded clone.

NA,TRBD2,TRBV27,TRBJ2-1,TGTGCCAGCAGTTTCCGATTTTCAGCGGGAGGTACGCGGGAGCAGTTCTTC,CASSFRFSAGGTREQFF
many,NA,TRBV6-5,TRBJ1-1,TGTGCCAGCAGTTATCCGGGGGACACTGAAGCTTTCTTT,CASSYPGDTEAFF
many,TRBD2,TRBV6-2/TRBV6-3,TRBJ2-1,TGTGCCAGCACCGGGAGGCGGACTCTAGTCAATGAGCAGTTCTTC,CASTGRRTLVNEQFF
few,NA,TRBV5-1,TRBJ2-5,TGCGCCAGCAGCTCTCGGACACACCAAGAGACCCAGTACTTC,CASSSRTHQETQYF
NA,TRBD2,TRBV6-2/TRBV6-3,TRBJ2-5,TGTGCCAGCAGTCTAGCGGGGATACAAGAGACCCAGTACTTC,CASSLAGIQETQYF
many,TRBD1,TRBV12-3/TRBV12-4,TRBJ1-2,TGTGCCAGCAAAGCTCACAGGGGGCTAGTCGGCTATGGCTACACCTTC,CASKAHRGLVGYGYTF
many,NA,TRBV5-1,TRBJ2-2,TGCGCCAGCAGCTTGTACGGGCCAGGTGGCGGGGAGCTGTTTTTT,CASSLYGPGGGELFF
many,NA,TRBV28,TRBJ1-6,TGTGCCAGCAGTTTGCGGACCAGTCGGGGGGATAATTCACCCCTCCACTTT,CASSLRTSRGDNSPLHF
many,NA,TRBV12-2,TRBJ1-1,TGTGCAAGTCGCACTCCCGGGGGAGGCCCACGACAGAACACTGAAGCTTTCTTT,CASRTPGGGPRQNTEAFF
NA,NA,TRBV14,TRBJ1-1,TGTGCCAGCAGCCAAACGACCGGCACTGAAGCTTTCTTT,CASSQTTGTEAFF
NA,TRBD1,TRBV6-5,TRBJ1-2,TGTGCCAGCAGTTACTCGAGGAGACAGGGGGCCTACTATGGCTACACCTTC,CASSYSRRQGAYYGYTF
many,NA,TRBV12-3/TRBV12-4,TRBJ1-3,TGTGCCAGCAGTTCGCGGGACTCTGGAAACACCATATATTTT,CASSSRDSGNTIYF
many,NA,TRBV2,TRBJ2-3,TGTGCCAGCAGTGAAACAGCTAGCACAGATACGCAGTATTTT,CASSETASTDTQYF
few,NA,TRBV4-2,TRBJ2-3,TGTGCCAGCAGCCGGACCTCAGGAGATACGCAGTATTTT,CASSRTSGDTQYF
NA,TRBD1,TRBV16,TRBJ1-5,TGTGCCAGCAGCCACGGGACAGGGTATCAGCCCCAGCATTTT,CASSHGTGYQPQHF
NA,NA,TRBV28,TRBJ2-1,TGTGCCAGCAGGAAGGAAACCGGGCCACAGGGTGTCAATGAGCAGTTCTTC,CASRKETGPQGVNEQFF
many,NA,TRBV4-1,TRBJ2-7,TGCGCCAGCAGCCAAGTTGTCTCCTACGAGCAGTACTTC,CASSQVVSYEQYF
NA,TRBD2,TRBV3-1,TRBJ2-5,TGTGCCAGCAGCCAAGAAAGGCCGGGACTAGCGTTGGAGACCCAGTACTTC,CASSQERPGLALETQYF
NA,TRBD1,TRBV28,TRBJ1-5,TGTGCCAGCAGCTCTACCGGGACAGGGTATCAGCCCCAGCATTTT,CASSSTGTGYQPQHF